The present entry profiles one T cell receptor beta chain with its context. These data originate in a study of blood T cell repertoires in COVID-19. The CDR3 length is 14 residues. Germline values: CDR1 SGHTS, CDR2 YDEGEE. Trimming left V 1 base short and J 3 bases short, with 10 bases between. TCRdb's table, derived via immunoSEQ multiplex PCR, lists solely in-frame clones and lacks some. The repertoire holds about 190,000 clones, 75% to 95% seen once, with around 0.5% in the top ten. Input material: peripheral blood. The clonotype was recovered from a man aged 50 or older with acute or convalescent COVID-19. This sequence joins TRBV5-8 and TRBJ1-2; D possibly corresponds to TRBD1 (6 bases). Here the CDR3 reads CASSLRGGYYGYTF. Here the CDR3 DNA reads TGTGCCAGCAGCTTGAGGGGGGGCTACTATGGCTACACCTTC.